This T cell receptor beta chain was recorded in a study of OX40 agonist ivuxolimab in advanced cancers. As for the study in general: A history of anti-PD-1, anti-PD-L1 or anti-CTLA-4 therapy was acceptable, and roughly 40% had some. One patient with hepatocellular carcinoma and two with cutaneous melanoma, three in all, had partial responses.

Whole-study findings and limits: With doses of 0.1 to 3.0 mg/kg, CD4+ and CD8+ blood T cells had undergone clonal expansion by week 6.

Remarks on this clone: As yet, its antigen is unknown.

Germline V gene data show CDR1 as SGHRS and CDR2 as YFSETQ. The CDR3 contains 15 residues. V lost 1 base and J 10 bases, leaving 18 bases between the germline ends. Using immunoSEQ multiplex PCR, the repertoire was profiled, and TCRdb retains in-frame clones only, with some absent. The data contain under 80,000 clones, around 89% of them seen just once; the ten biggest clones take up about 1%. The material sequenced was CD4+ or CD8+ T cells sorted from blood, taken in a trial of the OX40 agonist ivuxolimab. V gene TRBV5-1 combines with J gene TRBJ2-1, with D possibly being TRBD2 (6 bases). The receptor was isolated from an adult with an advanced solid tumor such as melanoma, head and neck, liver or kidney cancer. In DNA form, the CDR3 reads TGCGCCAGCAGCTTGTGGGGGGTTGAGCAGGAAGAGCAGTTCTTC. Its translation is CASSLWGVEQEEQFF.